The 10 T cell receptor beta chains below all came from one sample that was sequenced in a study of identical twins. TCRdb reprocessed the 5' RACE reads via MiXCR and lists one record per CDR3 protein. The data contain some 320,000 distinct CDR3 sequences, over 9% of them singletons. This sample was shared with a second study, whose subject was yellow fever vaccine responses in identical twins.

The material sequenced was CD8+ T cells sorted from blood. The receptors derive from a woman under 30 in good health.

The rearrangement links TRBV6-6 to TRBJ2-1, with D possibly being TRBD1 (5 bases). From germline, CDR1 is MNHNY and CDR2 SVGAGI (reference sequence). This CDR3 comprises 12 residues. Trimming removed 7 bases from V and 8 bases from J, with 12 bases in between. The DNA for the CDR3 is TGTGCCAGCATGGGGCTAGTTTATGAGCAGTTCTTC. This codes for CASMGLVYEQFF.

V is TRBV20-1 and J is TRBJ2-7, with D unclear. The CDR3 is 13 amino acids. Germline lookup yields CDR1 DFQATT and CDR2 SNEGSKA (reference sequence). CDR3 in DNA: TGCAGTGCTAGTGACGGCAGCTCCTACAAGCAGTACGTC. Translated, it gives CSASDGSSYKQYV.

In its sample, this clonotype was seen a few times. The CDR3 loop reads CASSLWDRASSYEQYF. In DNA form, the CDR3 reads TGTGCCAGCAGCTTATGGGACAGGGCGAGCTCCTACGAGCAGTACTTC. The chain couples TRBV7-8 to TRBJ2-7, with 9 bases that match TRBD1. Unmatched junction bases numbered 5, after V lost 2 bases and J lost 0 bases. Germline lookup yields CDR1 SGHVS and CDR2 FQNEAQ. This CDR3 has 16 amino acids.

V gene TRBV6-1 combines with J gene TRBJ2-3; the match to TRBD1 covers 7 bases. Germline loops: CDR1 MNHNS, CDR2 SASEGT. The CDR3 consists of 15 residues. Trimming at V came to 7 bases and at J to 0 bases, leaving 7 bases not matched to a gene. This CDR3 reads CASIRGQESTDTQYF. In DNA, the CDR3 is TGTGCCAGCATAAGAGGACAGGAGAGCACAGATACGCAGTATTTT.

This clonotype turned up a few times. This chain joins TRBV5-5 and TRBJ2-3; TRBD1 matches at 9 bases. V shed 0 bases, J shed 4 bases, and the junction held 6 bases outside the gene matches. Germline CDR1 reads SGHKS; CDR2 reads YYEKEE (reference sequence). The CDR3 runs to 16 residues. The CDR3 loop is CASSLATGGLADTQYF. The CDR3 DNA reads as TGTGCCAGCAGCTTGGCCACAGGGGGCTTGGCAGATACGCAGTATTTT.

Here the CDR3 DNA reads TGTGCCAGCAGCTTAAACTCAGGGGACGGCTACTTC. It translates to CASSLNSGDGYF. The V gene is TRBV7-9, the J gene TRBJ2-7, with D possibly being TRBD1 (6 bases). Trimming removed 2 bases at V and 13 bases at J, with 15 bases between. Germline values: CDR1 SEHNR, CDR2 FQNEAQ (reference sequence). The CDR3 covers 12 residues. Using reference TRBV7-9 and TRBJ2-7 for the parts outside the CDR3, the full variable domain is DTGVSQNPRHKITKRGQNVTFRCDPISEHNRLYWYRQTLGQGPEFLTYFQNEAQLEKSRLLSDRFSAERPKGSFSTLEIQRTEQGDSAMYLCASSLNSGDGYFGPGTRLTVT.

The CDR3, as DNA: TGTGCCCGAAAGCGGGAGACACGAGAGACCCAGTACTTC. Translated: CARKRETRETQYF. The chain links TRBV2 to TRBJ2-5; TRBD2 aligns across 8 bases. V gave up 11 bases and J gave up 4 bases; unmatched junction bases: 9. The CDR3 loop spans 13 amino acids. Germline CDR1 is SNHLY and CDR2 is FYNNEI.

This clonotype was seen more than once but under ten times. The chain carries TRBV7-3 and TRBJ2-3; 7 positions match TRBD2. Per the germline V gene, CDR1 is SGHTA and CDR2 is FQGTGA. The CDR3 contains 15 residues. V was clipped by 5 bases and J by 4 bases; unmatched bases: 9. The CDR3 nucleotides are TGTGCCAGCAGCCCGGGCGGCGGGAGTTCAGATACGCAGTATTTT. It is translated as CASSPGGGSSDTQYF.

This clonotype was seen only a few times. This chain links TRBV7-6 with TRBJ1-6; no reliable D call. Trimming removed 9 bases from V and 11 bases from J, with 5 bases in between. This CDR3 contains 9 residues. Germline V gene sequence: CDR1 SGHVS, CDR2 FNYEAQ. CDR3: CARVPPLHF. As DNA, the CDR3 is TGTGCCAGGGTTCCACCCCTCCACTTT.

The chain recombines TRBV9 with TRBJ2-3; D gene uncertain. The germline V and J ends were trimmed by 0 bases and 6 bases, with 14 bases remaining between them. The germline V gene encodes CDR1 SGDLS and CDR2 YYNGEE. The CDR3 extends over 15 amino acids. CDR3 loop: CASSVDPASWDTQYF. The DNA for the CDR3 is TGTGCCAGCAGCGTAGATCCGGCTAGTTGGGATACGCAGTATTTT. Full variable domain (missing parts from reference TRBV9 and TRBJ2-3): DSGVTQTPKHLITATGQRVTLRCSPRSGDLSVYWYQQSLDQGLQFLIQYYNGEERAKGNILERFSAQQFPDLHSELNLSSLELGDSALYFCASSVDPASWDTQYFGPGTRLTVL.